A single sample is the source of the 8 T cell receptor beta chains below, sequenced in a study of early T cells in non-severe SARS-CoV-2 infection. MiXCR, run by TCRdb on the 5' RACE reads, gives a single entry per CDR3 protein. Of 90,000 to 100,000 distinct CDR3 sequences in the sample, 13% were seen once. Sequenced input: whole blood. These receptors all stem from an adult who was a healthcare worker with PCR-confirmed SARS-CoV-2 infection or an uninfected control (not recorded which).

This clonotype was counted ten times or more. This rearrangement joins TRBV12-3 or TRBV12-4 to TRBJ1-2, with D possibly TRBD1 on 5 matching bases. V was cut by 8 bases and J by 6 bases, with 10 bases left in between. The CDR3 consists of 11 residues. The CDR3, as DNA: TGTGCCAGCTGGGGGGTTCATGGCTACACCTTC. The encoded protein is CASWGVHGYTF.

This clonotype was counted ten times or more. The chain couples TRBV2 to TRBJ2-6; 7 bases line up with TRBD1. J was trimmed by 3 bases and V by 6 bases; bases with no gene match: 5. The CDR3 loop spans 15 amino acids. Germline assignment: CDR1 SNHLY and CDR2 FYNNEI. This CDR3 reads CASREQGIGANVLTF. DNA for the CDR3: TGTGCCAGCAGGGAACAGGGGATTGGGGCCAACGTCCTGACTTTC.

The V and J genes are TRBV4-1 and TRBJ2-1; D is undetermined. This CDR3 has 16 amino acids. Deletions cut 1 base from V and 2 bases from J, with 12 bases between. CDR1 is MGHRA and CDR2 is YSYEKL in the germline V gene. For the CDR3, the DNA is TGCGCCAGCAGCCAAGCAGGTACACCAACCTACAATGAGCAGTTCTTC. Translating gives CASSQAGTPTYNEQFF.

This clonotype came up a few times. The chain couples TRBV7-9 to TRBJ1-1; D is possibly TRBD1 (6 bases). The V gene lost 5 bases and the J gene lost 0 bases, with 16 bases spanning the gap. This CDR3 region has 16 residues. CDR1 is SEHNR, CDR2 FQNEAQ, per germline (reference sequence). As DNA, the CDR3 is TGTGCCAGCAGCCCCGCCGGGGGGCGGTTGAACACTGAAGCTTTCTTT. It codes for CASSPAGGRLNTEAFF.

The chain joins TRBV27 to TRBJ2-4, with a tentative D call TRBD2 (5 bases). The germline CDR1 and CDR2 sequences are MNHEY and SMNVEV (reference sequence). V was trimmed by 5 bases and J by 6 bases, leaving 20 bases between them. The CDR3 totals 16 residues. The CDR3 coding sequence is TGTGCCAGCAGTCACGGACTTGGGCGATCACTAAACATTCAGTACTTC. This gives the protein CASSHGLGRSLNIQYF.

This clonotype was seen repeatedly, ten times or more. This sequence joins TRBV4-1 and TRBJ2-5; 7 bases are a match to TRBD1. V was pared by 4 bases and J by 14 bases, with 28 bases of the junction left unmatched. The CDR3 loop spans 18 amino acids. Looked up from germline, CDR1 is MGHRA and CDR2 is YSYEKL. The CDR3 DNA reads TGCGCCAGCAGCCGGGACCCGGGACAGTCTAGGGTACGGGTTGTCGGATACTTC. It encodes CASSRDPGQSRVRVVGYF.

The gene calls are TRBV20-1 and TRBJ2-7; 8 bases line up with TRBD2. From germline, CDR1 is DFQATT and CDR2 SNEGSKA (reference sequence). CDR3 length: 13 residues. With V trimmed by 6 bases and J by 3 bases, 7 bases remained unmatched. CDR3 residues: CSASSGLRYEQYF. In DNA, the CDR3 is TGCAGTGCCTCTAGCGGGTTACGCTACGAGCAGTACTTC.

This clonotype was counted ten times or more. The chain recombines TRBV28 with TRBJ1-2; TRBD1 might be the D (5 bases). Germline loops: CDR1 MDHEN, CDR2 SYDVKM. Trimming cost V 2 bases and J 4 bases, with 14 bases left between them. The CDR3 sequence is 15 residues long. The CDR3 loop is CASSLIMGPLYGYTF. The CDR3 DNA follows: TGTGCCAGCAGTTTAATCATGGGACCACTCTATGGCTACACCTTC.